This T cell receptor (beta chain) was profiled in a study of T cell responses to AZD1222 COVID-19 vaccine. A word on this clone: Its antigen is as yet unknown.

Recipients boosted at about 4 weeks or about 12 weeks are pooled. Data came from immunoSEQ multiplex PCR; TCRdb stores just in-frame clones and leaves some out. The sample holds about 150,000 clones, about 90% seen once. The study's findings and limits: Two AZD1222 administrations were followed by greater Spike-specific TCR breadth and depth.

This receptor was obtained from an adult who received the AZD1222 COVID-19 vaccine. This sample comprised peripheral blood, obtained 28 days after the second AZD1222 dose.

DNA for the CDR3: TGTGCCAGCGCCGGGCCCCCCTCTGGGATTGGCTACACCTTC. Its translation is CASAGPPSGIGYTF. The chain carries TRBV19 and TRBJ1-2; D gene unclear. This CDR3 has 14 amino acids. In germline, CDR1 is LNHDA, CDR2 SQIVND (reference sequence). With 9 bases removed from V and 7 bases from J, the gap between germline ends came to 21 bases.